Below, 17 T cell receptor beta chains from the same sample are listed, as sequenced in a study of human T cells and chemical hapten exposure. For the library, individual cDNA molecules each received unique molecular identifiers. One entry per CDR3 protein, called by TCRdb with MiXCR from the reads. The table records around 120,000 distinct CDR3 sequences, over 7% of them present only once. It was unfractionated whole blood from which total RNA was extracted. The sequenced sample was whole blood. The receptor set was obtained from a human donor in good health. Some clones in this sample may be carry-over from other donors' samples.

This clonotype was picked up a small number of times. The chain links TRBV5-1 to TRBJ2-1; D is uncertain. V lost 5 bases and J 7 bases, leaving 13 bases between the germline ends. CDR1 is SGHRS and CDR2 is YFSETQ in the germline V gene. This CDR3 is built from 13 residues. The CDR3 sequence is CASRVGSPNEQFF. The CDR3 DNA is TGCGCCAGCAGAGTAGGGTCTCCTAATGAGCAGTTCTTC.

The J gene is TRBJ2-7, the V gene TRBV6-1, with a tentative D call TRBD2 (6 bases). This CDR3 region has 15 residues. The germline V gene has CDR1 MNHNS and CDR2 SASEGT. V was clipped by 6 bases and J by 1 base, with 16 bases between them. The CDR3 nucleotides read TGTGCCAGCAGGGGGGAGGCGGGAACTTCCTACGAGCAGTACTTC. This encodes CASRGEAGTSYEQYF.

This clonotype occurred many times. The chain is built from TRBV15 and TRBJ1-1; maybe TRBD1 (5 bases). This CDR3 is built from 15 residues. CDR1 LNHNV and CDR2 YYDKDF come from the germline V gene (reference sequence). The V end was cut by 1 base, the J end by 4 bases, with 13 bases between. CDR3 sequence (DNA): TGTGCCACCAGCAGAGTAGGGGTCGGGGGCACTGAAGCTTTCTTT. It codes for CATSRVGVGGTEAFF.

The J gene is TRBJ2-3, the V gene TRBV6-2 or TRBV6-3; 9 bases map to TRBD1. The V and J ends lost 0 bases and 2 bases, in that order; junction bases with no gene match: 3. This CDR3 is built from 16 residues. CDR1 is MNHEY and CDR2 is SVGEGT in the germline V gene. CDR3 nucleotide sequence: TGTGCCAGCAGTTACTCATACAGGGGGCTCACAGATACGCAGTATTTT. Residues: CASSYSYRGLTDTQYF.

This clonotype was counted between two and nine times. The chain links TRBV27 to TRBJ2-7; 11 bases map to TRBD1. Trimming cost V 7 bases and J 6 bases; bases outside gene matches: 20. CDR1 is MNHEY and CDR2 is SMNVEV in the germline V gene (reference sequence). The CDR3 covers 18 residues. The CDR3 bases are TGTGCCAGCACCTCTGACGGACAGGGGGCGGCATCCTTGGGCGAGCAGTACTTC. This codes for CASTSDGQGAASLGEQYF.

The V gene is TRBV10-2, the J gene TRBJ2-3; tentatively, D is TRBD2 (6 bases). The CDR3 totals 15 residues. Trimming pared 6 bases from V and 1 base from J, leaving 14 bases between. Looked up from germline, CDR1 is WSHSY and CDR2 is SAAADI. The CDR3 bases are TGCGCCAGCAGCGCCGCTTTAGCGGGCACAGATACGCAGTATTTT. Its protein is CASSAALAGTDTQYF.

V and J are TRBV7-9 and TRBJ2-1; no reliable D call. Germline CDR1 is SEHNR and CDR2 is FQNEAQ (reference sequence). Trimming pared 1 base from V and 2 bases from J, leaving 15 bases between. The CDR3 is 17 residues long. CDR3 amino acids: CASSLGVPEPTYNEQFF. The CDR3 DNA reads TGTGCCAGCAGCTTAGGGGTACCAGAACCCACCTACAATGAGCAGTTCTTC.

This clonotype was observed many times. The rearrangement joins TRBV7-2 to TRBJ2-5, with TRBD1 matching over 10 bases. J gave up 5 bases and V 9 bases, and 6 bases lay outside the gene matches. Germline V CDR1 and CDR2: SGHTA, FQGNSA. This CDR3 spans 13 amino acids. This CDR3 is CASGQGDRETQYF. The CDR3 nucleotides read TGTGCCAGTGGACAGGGGGATAGGGAGACCCAGTACTTC.

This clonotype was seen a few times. The CDR3 DNA reads as TGTGCCAGCAGTAATTTTGGTCGGGATGAGCAGTTCTTC. Translating gives CASSNFGRDEQFF. The chain uses TRBV27 and TRBJ2-1, with D unresolved. V lost 5 bases and J 8 bases, leaving 13 bases between the germline ends. This CDR3 is 13 amino acids long. Germline-derived CDR1 and CDR2 are MNHEY and SMNVEV (reference sequence).

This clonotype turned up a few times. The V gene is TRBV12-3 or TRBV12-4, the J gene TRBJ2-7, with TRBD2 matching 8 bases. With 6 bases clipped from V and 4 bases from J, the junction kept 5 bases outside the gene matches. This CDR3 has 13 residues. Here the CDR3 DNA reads TGTGCCAGCAGCCGGGGACTAGTTTACGAGCAGTACTTC. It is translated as CASSRGLVYEQYF.

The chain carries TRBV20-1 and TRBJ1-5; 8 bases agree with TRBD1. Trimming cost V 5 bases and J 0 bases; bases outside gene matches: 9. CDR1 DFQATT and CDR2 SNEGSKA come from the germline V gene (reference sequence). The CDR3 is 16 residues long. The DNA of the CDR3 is TGCAGTGCTGGTCAAATGGACAGGGATAGCAATCAGCCCCAGCATTTT. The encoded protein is CSAGQMDRDSNQPQHF.

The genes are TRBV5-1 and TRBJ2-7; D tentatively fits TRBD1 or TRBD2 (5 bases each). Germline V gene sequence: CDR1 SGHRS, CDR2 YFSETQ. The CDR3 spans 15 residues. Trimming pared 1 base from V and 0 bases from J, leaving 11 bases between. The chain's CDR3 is CASSLTGPPSYEQYF. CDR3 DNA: TGCGCCAGCAGCTTGACGGGGCCGCCCTCCTACGAGCAGTACTTC.

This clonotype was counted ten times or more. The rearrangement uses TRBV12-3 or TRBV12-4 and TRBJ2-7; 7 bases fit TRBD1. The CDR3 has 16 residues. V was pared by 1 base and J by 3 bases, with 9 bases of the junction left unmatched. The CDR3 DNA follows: TGTGCCAGCAGTTTAGATCTCGGGACAGTTAACTACGAGCAGTACTTC. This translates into CASSLDLGTVNYEQYF.

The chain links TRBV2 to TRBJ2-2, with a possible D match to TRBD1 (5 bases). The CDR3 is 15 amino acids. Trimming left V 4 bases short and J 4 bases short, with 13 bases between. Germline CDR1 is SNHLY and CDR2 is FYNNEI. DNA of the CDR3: TGTGCCAGCAGTGTAGGGCAGGGTTTCACCGGGGAGCTGTTTTTT. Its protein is CASSVGQGFTGELFF. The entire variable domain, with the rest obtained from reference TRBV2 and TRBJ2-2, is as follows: EPEVTQTPSHQVTQMGQEVILRCVPISNHLYFYWYRQILGQKVEFLVSFYNNEISEKSEIFDDQFSVERPDGSNFTLKIRSTKLEDSAMYFCASSVGQGFTGELFFGEGSRLTVL.

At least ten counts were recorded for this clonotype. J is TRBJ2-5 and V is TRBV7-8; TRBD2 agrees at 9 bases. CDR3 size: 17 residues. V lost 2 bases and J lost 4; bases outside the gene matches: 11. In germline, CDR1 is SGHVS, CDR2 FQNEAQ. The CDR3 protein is CASSLNSASGEPETQYF. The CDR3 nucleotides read TGTGCCAGCAGCTTAAATTCGGCTAGCGGGGAACCAGAGACCCAGTACTTC.

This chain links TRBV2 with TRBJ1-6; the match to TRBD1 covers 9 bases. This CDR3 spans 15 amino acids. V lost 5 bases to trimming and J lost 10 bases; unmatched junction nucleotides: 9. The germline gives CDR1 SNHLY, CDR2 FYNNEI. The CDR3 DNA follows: TGTGCCAGCAGTACAGGGGGCGTCCGGGCCTCACCCCTCCACTTT. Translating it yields CASSTGGVRASPLHF. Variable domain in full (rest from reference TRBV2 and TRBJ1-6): EPEVTQTPSHQVTQMGQEVILRCVPISNHLYFYWYRQILGQKVEFLVSFYNNEISEKSEIFDDQFSVERPDGSNFTLKIRSTKLEDSAMYFCASSTGGVRASPLHFGNGTRLTVT.

The CDR3 DNA reads TGTGCTAGTGGTTTAGTGGCAGGGCAGGGCAATCAGCCCCAGCATTTT. Protein product: CASGLVAGQGNQPQHF. V usage is TRBV12-5 and J usage is TRBJ1-5; D might be TRBD1 (5 bases). CDR3 length equals 16 residues. Deletions cut 3 bases from V and 2 bases from J, with 14 bases between. Germline CDR1 is LGHNT and CDR2 is FRNRAP.